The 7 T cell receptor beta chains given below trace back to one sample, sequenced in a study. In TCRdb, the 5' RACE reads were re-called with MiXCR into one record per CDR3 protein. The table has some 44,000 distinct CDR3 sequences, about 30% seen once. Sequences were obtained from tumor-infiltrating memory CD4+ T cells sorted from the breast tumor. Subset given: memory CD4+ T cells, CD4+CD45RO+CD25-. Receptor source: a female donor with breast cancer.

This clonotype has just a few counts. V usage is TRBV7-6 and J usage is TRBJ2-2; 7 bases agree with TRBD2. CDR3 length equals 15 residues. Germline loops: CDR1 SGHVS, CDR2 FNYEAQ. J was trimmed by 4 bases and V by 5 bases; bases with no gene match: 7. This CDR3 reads CASSLRDYPTGELFF. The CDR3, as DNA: TGTGCCAGCAGCCTGCGGGACTATCCCACCGGGGAGCTGTTTTTT.

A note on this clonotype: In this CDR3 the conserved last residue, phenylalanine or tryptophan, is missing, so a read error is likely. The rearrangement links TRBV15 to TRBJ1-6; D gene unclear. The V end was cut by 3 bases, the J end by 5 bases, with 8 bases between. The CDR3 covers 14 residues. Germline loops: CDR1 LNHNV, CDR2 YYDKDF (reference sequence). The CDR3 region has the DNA TGTGCCACCAGCAGCAAGAAAGATAATTCACCCCTCCACTGT. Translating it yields CATSSKKDNSPLHC.

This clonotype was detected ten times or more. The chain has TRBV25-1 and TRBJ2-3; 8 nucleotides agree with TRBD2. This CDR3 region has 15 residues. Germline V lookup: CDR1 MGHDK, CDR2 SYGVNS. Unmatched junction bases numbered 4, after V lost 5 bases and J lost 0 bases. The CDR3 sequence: CASSNLAGSTDTQYF. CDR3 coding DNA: TGTGCCAGCAGTAATCTAGCGGGCAGCACAGATACGCAGTATTTT.

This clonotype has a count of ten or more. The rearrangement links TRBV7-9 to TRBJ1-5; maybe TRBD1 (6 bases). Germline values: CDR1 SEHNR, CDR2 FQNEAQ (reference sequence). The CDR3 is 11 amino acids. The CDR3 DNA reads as TGTGCAGCAGGGGATGGCCAGCCCCAGCATTTT. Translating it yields CAAGDGQPQHF. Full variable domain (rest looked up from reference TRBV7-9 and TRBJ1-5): DTGVSQNPRHKITKRGQNVTFRCDPISEHNRLYWYRQTLGQGPEFLTYFQNEAQLEKSRLLSDRFSAERPKGSFSTLEIQRTEQGDSAMYLCAAGDGQPQHFGDGTRLSIL.

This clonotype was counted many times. Written as DNA, the CDR3 is TGCGCCAGCAGCCCGATAGCGAATTCGAATGAGCAGTTCTTC. Translating it yields CASSPIANSNEQFF. The rearrangement joins TRBV5-1 to TRBJ2-1, with D tentatively TRBD2 (5 bases). CDR1 and CDR2 (germline): SGHRS, YFSETQ. V was clipped by 4 bases and J by 7 bases, with 15 bases between them. The CDR3 sequence is 14 residues long.

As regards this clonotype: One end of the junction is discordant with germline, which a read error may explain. CDR3 protein: CAGSLDPGQENLGTQYF. For the CDR3, the DNA is TGTGCCGGCAGTTTGGACCCAGGACAAGAGAATCTTGGGACCCAGTACTTC. This sequence joins TRBV6-2 or TRBV6-3 and TRBJ2-5; weak D call: TRBD1 (5 bases). This CDR3 is 17 amino acids long. Germline V gene data show CDR1 as MNHEY and CDR2 as SVGEGT.

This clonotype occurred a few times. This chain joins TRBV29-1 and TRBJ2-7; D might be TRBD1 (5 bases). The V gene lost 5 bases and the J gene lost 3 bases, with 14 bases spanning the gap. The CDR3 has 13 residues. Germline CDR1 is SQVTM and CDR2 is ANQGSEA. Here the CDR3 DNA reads TGCAGCGTTCGACCTGCCAGGGACTACGAGCAGTACTTC. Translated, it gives CSVRPARDYEQYF.